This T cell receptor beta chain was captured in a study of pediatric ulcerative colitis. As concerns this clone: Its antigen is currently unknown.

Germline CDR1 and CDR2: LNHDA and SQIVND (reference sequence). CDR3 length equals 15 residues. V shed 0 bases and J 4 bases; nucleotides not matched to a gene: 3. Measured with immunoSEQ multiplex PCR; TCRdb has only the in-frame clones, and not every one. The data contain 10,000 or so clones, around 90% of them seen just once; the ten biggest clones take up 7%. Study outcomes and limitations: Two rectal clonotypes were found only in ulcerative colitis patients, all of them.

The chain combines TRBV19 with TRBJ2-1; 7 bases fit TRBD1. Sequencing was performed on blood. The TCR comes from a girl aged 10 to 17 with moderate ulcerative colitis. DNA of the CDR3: TGTGCCAGTAGTATAGACGAGGGGGCTTACAATGAGCAGTTCTTC. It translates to CASSIDEGAYNEQFF.